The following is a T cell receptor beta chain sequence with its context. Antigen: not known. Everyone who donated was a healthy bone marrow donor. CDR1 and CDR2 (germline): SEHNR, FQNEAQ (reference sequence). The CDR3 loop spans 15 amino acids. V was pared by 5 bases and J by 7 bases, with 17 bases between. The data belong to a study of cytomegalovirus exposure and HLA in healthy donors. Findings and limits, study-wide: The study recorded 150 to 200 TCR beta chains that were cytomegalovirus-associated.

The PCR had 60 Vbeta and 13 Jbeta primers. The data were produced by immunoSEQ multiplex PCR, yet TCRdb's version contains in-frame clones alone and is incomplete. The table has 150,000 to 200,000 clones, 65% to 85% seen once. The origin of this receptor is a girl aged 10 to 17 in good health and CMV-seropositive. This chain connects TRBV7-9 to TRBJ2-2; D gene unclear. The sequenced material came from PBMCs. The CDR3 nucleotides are TGTGCCAGCAGCCGACCCAGAAATGCGGTCGGGGAGCTGTTTTTT. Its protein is CASSRPRNAVGELFF.